This T cell receptor (beta chain) was observed in a study of technical replicates of blood from a handful of donors. The CDR3 is 14 residues long. CDR1 and CDR2 (germline): SGHTA, FQGNSA. V lost 5 bases to trimming and J lost 5 bases; unmatched junction nucleotides: 7. The method was immunoSEQ multiplex PCR; TCRdb's version includes in-frame clones alone and lacks a portion of them. Altogether about 70,000 clones are present, under 99% being singletons, with the ten largest covering over 0.2%. This TCR was recovered from a human donor in good health. Input material: T cells isolated from PBMCs. The chain links TRBV7-2 to TRBJ1-1; TRBD1 agrees at 8 bases. In DNA, the CDR3 is TGTGCCAGCAGCCCCGCTAACAGGGGGACTGAAGCTTTCTTT. Its translation is CASSPANRGTEAFF.